The clone carrying this TCR beta chain was seen a handful of times. What it recognizes is unknown. This record comes from a study of blood T cells in healthy people across ages. Turning to the study itself: Per every two T cells, about one barcoded beta molecule was captured by template switching.

The sample, approximately 10 milliliters of peripheral blood, was drawn from each donor. Study-level findings and limits: In long-lived donors, naive CD4+ cell counts and diversity exceeded those of aged donors. Since the PBMCs were unsorted, naive and antigen-experienced cells could not be conclusively compared.

The CDR3 has 12 residues. Germline V lookup: CDR1 SGHRS, CDR2 YFSETQ. Trimming pared 1 base from V and 10 bases from J, leaving 9 bases between. The use of a sample-barcoded 5' primer and a J-beta primer mix characterized a second PCR of about 7 to 12 cycles. TCRdb fed the 5' RACE reads into MiXCR, producing one record per CDR3 protein. The sample has over 600,000 distinct CDR3 sequences, about 21% seen once; the top ten hold approximately 3.7%. This receptor was identified in a man in his 70s in good health. V and J are TRBV5-1 and TRBJ2-1; no clear D. The sequencing input was blood. In DNA, the CDR3 is TGCGCCAGCAGCTTGCTCATCAACGAGCAGTTCTTC. Translated: CASSLLINEQFF.